This TCR beta chain was sequenced during a study of vaccination and CD4 T cells after COVID-19. Background on the study: In the control cultures, a CEFX pool, an HIV-1 Nef pool, or no peptide was supplied.

Trimming cost V 4 bases and J 3 bases; bases outside gene matches: 2. Per germline, CDR1 ENHRY and CDR2 SYGVKD. The CDR3 contains 14 residues. This clonotype came up once. Antigen unknown. Sequencing of the DNA from cultured CD4+ T cells was carried out with the Oncomine TCR Beta short-read assay. MiXCR was run by TCRdb on the PCR reads, yielding one entry per CDR3 protein. The sample contains around 15,000 distinct CDR3 sequences, 40% to 50% of which appear only once. The treatment denotes: approximately 11-day PBMC culture with coronavirus spike peptide pools or control peptides (ViraFEST assay). This chain joins TRBV10-3 and TRBJ2-3; 9 nucleotides match TRBD2. The TCR sequence derives from a human donor who had recovered from COVID-19. Material for sequencing was CD4+ T cells from blood, cultured in vitro. The CDR3 spells CAISVSGRTDTQYF. For the CDR3, the DNA is TGTGCCATCAGTGTCAGCGGGAGGACAGATACGCAGTATTTT.